This T cell receptor beta chain was recovered during a study of blood T cell repertoires in COVID-19. Libraries were prepared by immunoSEQ multiplex PCR; TCRdb keeps only in-frame clonotypes and omits some of them. Of 170,000 or so clones detected, over 80% appear once; the ten largest clones hold 6.5% to 8.5%. Germline V gene data show CDR1 as SNHLY and CDR2 as FYNNEI. The length of the CDR3 is 13 residues. Unmatched junction bases numbered 3, after V lost 8 bases and J lost 4 bases. Seattle enrolled patients during active infection and tracked them longitudinally. The sample was peripheral blood. This clonotype was sampled from a woman aged 70-85 years with COVID-19, enrolled during active disease. This chain connects TRBV2 to TRBJ2-1, with 9 bases fitting TRBD1. CDR3 residues: CASAGQGYNEQFF. In DNA form, the CDR3 reads TGTGCCAGCGCCGGACAGGGGTACAATGAGCAGTTCTTC.